These T cell receptor beta chains were read from a single sample in a study of shared clonotypes between healthy human individuals. Repertoires were generated with immunoSEQ multiplex PCR, while TCRdb's copy carries only in-frame clones and drops some. Of roughly 2 million clones in the sample, 85% to 95% were seen once. Sequencing was carried out using naive CD8+ T cells sorted from blood. The origin of the receptors is a man in his late teens or twenties in good health. CDR3s leave out the opening cysteine and the closing phenylalanine or tryptophan. A D gene is named only where the DNA matches it firmly.

CDR3 protein: ASSIGGNQPQH
V gene: TRBV19
J gene: TRBJ1-5
D gene: NA

CDR3 protein: AWSTGQGGLDTQY
V gene: TRBV30
J gene: TRBJ2-3
D gene: NA

CDR3 protein: ASSWAGELF
V gene: TRBV28
J gene: TRBJ2-2
D gene: NA

CDR3 protein: ASSEGLAGVKAGELF
V gene: TRBV4-1
J gene: TRBJ2-2
D gene: TRBD2

CDR3 protein: ATSRRDRAPEAF
V gene: TRBV15
J gene: TRBJ1-1
D gene: TRBD1

CDR3 protein: ASSLTATGLEETQY
V gene: TRBV7-9
J gene: TRBJ2-5
D gene: TRBD1

CDR3 protein: ASSLAQSSTDTQY
V gene: TRBV7-8
J gene: TRBJ2-3
D gene: NA

CDR3 protein: ASSWTPPGDTQY
V gene: TRBV5-6
J gene: TRBJ2-3
D gene: NA

CDR3 protein: ASSEERLQY
V gene: TRBV2
J gene: TRBJ2-5
D gene: NA

CDR3 protein: ASSVGGLSGYT
V gene: TRBV9
J gene: TRBJ1-2
D gene: NA

CDR3 protein: ASRTDSLSNQPQH
V gene: TRBV19
J gene: TRBJ1-5
D gene: NA

CDR3 protein: ASSFGTGAGNTEAF
V gene: TRBV6-5
J gene: TRBJ1-1
D gene: NA

CDR3 protein: ASSDPGQGNEQY
V gene: TRBV2
J gene: TRBJ2-7
D gene: TRBD1

CDR3 protein: ASSLRGPTDTQY
V gene: TRBV5-1
J gene: TRBJ2-3
D gene: NA

CDR3 protein: ASSLEDRGSYEQY
V gene: TRBV28
J gene: TRBJ2-7
D gene: TRBD1

CDR3 protein: ASSDVAGGPRETQY
V gene: TRBV10-1
J gene: TRBJ2-5
D gene: TRBD2

CDR3 protein: ASSLGVASYEQY
V gene: TRBV4-1
J gene: TRBJ2-7
D gene: NA